The clone carrying this TCR beta chain was seen ten or more times. Antigen: not known. Germline CDR1 MGHRA, CDR2 YSYEKL. CDR3 size: 12 residues. V lost 1 base, J lost 14 bases, and 14 bases lay in between. Produced via immunoSEQ multiplex PCR; TCRdb's table is partial and in-frame only. The repertoire consists of about 6,600 clones, with around a fifth occurring once and the leading ten covering roughly 15%. This specimen comes from a study of sequential checkpoint blockade in melanoma. Looking at the study overall: Both treatment sequences were followed by maintenance nivolumab. TCRbeta immunosequencing was performed on DNA from roughly 90 pretreatment melanoma tumor samples. Overall study findings and caveats: Rising tumor T-cell fraction and clonality meant about 30 times likelier benefit.

Treatment described: randomized to nivolumab then ipilimumab (arm A) or the reverse (arm B). None of the patients previously received DNA-damaging chemotherapy. The clonotype originates from a human donor with melanoma. This specimen was tumor tissue (inferred from file names), taken from a patient given nivolumab and ipilimumab in sequence. This sequence joins TRBV4-1 and TRBJ1-2; D uncertain. The CDR3, as DNA: TGCGCCAGCAGCCAAGGGACGGCGACTACGACCTTC. It is translated as CASSQGTATTTF.